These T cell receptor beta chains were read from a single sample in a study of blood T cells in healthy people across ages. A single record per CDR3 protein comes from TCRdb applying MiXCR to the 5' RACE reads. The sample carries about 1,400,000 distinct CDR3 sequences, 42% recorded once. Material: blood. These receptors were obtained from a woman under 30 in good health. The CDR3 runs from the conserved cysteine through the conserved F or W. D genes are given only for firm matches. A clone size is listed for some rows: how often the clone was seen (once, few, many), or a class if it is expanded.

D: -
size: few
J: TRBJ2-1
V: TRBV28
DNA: TGTGCCAGCAGTTTAGTGGGGTTAGATCAGTTCTTC
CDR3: CASSLVGLDQFF

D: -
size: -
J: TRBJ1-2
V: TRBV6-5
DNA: TGTGCCAGCAGCCCGGTCGGGGGTGGGTCATATGGCTACACCTTC
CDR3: CASSPVGGGSYGYTF

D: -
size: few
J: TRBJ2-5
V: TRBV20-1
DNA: TGCACGATAGCGCGCCAAGAGACCCAGTACTTC
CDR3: CTIARQETQYF

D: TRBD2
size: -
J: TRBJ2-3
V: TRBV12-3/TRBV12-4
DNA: TGTGCCAGCAGTTTAACTAGCGACTATACCACAGATACGCAGTATTTT
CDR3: CASSLTSDYTTDTQYF

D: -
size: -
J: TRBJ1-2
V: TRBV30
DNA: TGTGCCTGTCCCCCCGGACAGCACCCCTATGGCTACACCTTC
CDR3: CACPPGQHPYGYTF

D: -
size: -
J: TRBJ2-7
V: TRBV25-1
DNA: TGTGCCAGCAGTGAAGAAAGGAGGAGACCCTACGAGCAGTACTTC
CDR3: CASSEERRRPYEQYF

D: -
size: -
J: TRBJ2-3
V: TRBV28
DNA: TGTGCCAGCAATCCACCGGCCAGCCGGGGTACGCAGTATTTT
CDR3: CASNPPASRGTQYF

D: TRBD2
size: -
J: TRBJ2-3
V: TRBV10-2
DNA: TGCGCCAGCAGTGGAGTAGCGGGAGCGGGTACGCAGTATTTT
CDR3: CASSGVAGAGTQYF

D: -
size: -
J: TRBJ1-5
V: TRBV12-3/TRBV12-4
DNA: TGTGCCAGGCATTGGAAGGGGGGCTCGAGCAATCAGCCCCAGCATTTT
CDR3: CARHWKGGSSNQPQHF

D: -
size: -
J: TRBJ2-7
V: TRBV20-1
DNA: TGCAGTGCCAATAGCGCTAGCTCCTCCGAGCAGTACTTC
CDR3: CSANSASSSEQYF

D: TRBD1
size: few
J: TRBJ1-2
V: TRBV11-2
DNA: TGTGCCAGCAGCCCTACGGACAGGGGCAATGGCTACACCTTC
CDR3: CASSPTDRGNGYTF

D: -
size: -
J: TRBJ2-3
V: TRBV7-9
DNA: TGTGCCAGCGAGGGTGCTAAGAGGGGGTGGGCAGATACGCAGTATTTT
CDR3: CASEGAKRGWADTQYF

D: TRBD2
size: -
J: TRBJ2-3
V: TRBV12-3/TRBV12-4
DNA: TGTGCCAGCACTTCTGGGGGACTAGCGGGGGGCACAGATACGCAGTATTTT
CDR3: CASTSGGLAGGTDTQYF

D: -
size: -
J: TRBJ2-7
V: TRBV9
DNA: TGTGCCAGCAGCGTAGAGGATGGATCTCACGAGCAGTACTTC
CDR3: CASSVEDGSHEQYF

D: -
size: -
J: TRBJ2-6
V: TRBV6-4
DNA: TGTGCCAGCAGTGAGACAGCCAGCTCTGGGGCCAACGTCCTGACTTTC
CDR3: CASSETASSGANVLTF

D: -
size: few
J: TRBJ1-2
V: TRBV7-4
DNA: TGTGCCAGCAGCTTAGAGCACGGACAGCTCTATGGCTACACCTTC
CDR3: CASSLEHGQLYGYTF

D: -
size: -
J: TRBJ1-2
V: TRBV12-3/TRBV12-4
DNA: TGTGCCAGCAGTTTATTGGTTGCACCGGGTGGAGACTACACCTTC
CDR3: CASSLLVAPGGDYTF

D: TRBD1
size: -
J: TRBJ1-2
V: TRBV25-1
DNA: TGTGCCAGCAGTGAATTCGACAGGGCTGAGGGCTACACCTTC
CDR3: CASSEFDRAEGYTF

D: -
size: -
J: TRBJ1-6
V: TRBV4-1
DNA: TGCGCCAGCAGCCCCCGGCCTTGGGGGGGAGACAGATCACCCCTCCACTTT
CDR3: CASSPRPWGGDRSPLHF

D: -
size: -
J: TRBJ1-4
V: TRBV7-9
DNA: TGTGCCAGCAGCTTAAGATTAACCCAGTACGAAAAACTGTTTTTT
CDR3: CASSLRLTQYEKLFF

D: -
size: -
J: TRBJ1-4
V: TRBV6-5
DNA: TGTGCCAGCAGTAAACGACAGGCCGCAACTAATGAAAAACTGTTTTTT
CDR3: CASSKRQAATNEKLFF

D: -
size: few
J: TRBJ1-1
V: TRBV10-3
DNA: -
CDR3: CAISSSGGAFF

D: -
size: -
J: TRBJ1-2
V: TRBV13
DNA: TGTGCCAGCAGCTTAGGGACAGGTATCTCTGGCTACACCTTC
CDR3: CASSLGTGISGYTF

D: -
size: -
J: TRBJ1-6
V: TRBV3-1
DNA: TGTGCCAGCAGTCCAGCCCCCTCGGATTCACCCCTCCACTTT
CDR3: CASSPAPSDSPLHF

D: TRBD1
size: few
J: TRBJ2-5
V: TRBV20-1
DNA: TGCAGGGCTGGGACAGGGGGTTTTGAGACCCAGTACTTC
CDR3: CRAGTGGFETQYF

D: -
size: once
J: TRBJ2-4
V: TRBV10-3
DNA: TGTGCCATCAGTGAGAGGGGTGAGCACATTCAGTACTTC
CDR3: CAISERGEHIQYF

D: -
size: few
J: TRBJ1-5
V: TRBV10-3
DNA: TGTGCCATCAGTGGACAGGACAATCAGCCCCAGCATTTT
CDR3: CAISGQDNQPQHF

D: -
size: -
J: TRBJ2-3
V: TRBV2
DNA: TGTGCCAGCAGGGGTCTTGATACGCAGTATTTT
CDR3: CASRGLDTQYF

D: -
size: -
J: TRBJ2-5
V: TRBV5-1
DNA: TGCGCCAGCAGCTTGGAGGGGGTGTCATCCGAGACCCAGTACTTC
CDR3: CASSLEGVSSETQYF

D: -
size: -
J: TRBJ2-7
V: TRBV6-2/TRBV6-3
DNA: TGTGCCAGTCCCCAGCGGCGCTCCTACGAGCAGTACTTC
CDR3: CASPQRRSYEQYF

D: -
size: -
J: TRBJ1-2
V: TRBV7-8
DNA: TGTGCCAGCAGCTTAGAAACCTTTAATCCCACCTTC
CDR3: CASSLETFNPTF

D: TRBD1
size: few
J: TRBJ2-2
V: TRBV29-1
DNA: TGCAGCGTTAGGACAGGAACCGGGGAGCTGTTTTTT
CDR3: CSVRTGTGELFF

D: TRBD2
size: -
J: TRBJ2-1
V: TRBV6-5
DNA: TGTGCCAGCAGTTTAAATAGCGGGGGGGCAAATGAGCAGTTCTTC
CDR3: CASSLNSGGANEQFF

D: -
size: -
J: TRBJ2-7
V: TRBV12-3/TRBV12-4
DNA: TGTGCCAGCAGTTCCCAGCGTAGGTCCTACGAGCAGTACTTC
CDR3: CASSSQRRSYEQYF

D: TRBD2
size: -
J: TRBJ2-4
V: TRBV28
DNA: TGTGCCAGCAGGTCGACTAGCGGGGGTAAAAACATTCAGTACTTC
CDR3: CASRSTSGGKNIQYF

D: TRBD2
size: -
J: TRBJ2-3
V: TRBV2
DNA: TGTGCCAGCAGGCGGACTAGCGGGAATTTAATAGATACGCAGTATTTT
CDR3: CASRRTSGNLIDTQYF

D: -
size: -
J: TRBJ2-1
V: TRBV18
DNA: TGTGCCAGCTCACGACTGGGGGTTAGCTACAATGAGCAGTTCTTC
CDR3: CASSRLGVSYNEQFF

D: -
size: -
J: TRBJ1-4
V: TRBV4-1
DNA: TGCGCCAGCTCAAAGGGCTCCGGGACTGGGGATGAAAAACTGTTTTTT
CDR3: CASSKGSGTGDEKLFF

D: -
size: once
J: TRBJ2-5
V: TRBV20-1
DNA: TGCAGCCGCCCAGGGGGGCCCAATGAGCAGTACTTC
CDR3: CSRPGGPNEQYF